This T cell receptor beta chain is from a study of cytomegalovirus exposure and HLA in healthy donors. In the PCR, 60 Vbeta and 13 Jbeta primers were used. The data were produced by immunoSEQ multiplex PCR, yet TCRdb's version contains in-frame clones alone and is incomplete. The sample contains approximately 200,000 clones, approximately 80% of which appear only once. V was pared by 0 bases and J by 8 bases, with 13 bases between. CDR3 size: 15 residues. Germline CDR1 MNHEY, CDR2 SVGAGI. The genes are TRBV6-5 and TRBJ1-4; no clear D. The sample consisted of PBMCs. This sequence originates from a man between 40 and 49 years old in good health and CMV-seronegative. The CDR3, as DNA: TGTGCCAGCAGTTACTCGTGGAGGGTCGACGAAAAACTGTTTTTT. Residues: CASSYSWRVDEKLFF.